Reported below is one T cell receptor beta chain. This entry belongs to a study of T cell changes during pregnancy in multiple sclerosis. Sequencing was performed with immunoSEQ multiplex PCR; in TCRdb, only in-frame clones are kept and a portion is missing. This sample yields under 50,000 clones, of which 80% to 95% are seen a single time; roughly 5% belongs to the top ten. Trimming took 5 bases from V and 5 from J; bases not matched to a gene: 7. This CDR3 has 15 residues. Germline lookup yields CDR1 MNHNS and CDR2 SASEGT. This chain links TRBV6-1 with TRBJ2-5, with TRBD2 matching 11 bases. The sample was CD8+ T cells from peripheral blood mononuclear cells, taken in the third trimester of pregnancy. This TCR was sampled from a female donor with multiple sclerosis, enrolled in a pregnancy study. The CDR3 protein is CASSKLAGGEETQYF. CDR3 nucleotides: TGTGCCAGCAGTAAGCTAGCGGGGGGCGAGGAGACCCAGTACTTC.